This TCR beta chain was sequenced in a study of long-term antiretroviral therapy in people with HIV. Overall study results and limits: Pre-ART expanded clones dominated the repertoire at every time point.

In this sample, this clone turned up once. The target antigen is unknown. The libraries were made with immunoSEQ v3.0 at survey level. Assay: immunoSEQ multiplex PCR; the TCRdb copy retains only in-frame clones and omits some. The sample shows roughly 21,000 clones, about four fifths of them seen only once. Germline V CDR1 and CDR2: MGHRA, YSYEKL. Trimming shortened V by 7 bases and J by 8 bases, and 14 bases separated the two germline ends. This CDR3 contains 12 residues. V and J are TRBV4-1 and TRBJ1-2; D call uncertain. The material was unsorted PBMCs, obtained 0.1 years before starting antiretroviral therapy. This receptor was taken from a middle-aged man with HIV. Here the CDR3 DNA reads TGCGCCAGCATGGGTCAAAAAAAAGGCTACACCTTC. It codes for CASMGQKKGYTF.